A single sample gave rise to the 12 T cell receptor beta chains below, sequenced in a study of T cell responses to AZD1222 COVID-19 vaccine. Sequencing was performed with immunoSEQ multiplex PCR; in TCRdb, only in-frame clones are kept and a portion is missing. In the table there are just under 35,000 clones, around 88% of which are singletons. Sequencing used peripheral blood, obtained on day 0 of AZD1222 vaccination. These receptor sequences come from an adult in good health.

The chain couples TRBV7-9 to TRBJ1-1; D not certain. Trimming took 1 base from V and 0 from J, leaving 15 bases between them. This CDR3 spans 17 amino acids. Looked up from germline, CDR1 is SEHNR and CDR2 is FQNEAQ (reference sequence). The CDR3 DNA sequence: TGTGCCAGCAGCTTAGTCCCTGGGGAGGGATTGAACACTGAAGCTTTCTTT. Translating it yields CASSLVPGEGLNTEAFF.

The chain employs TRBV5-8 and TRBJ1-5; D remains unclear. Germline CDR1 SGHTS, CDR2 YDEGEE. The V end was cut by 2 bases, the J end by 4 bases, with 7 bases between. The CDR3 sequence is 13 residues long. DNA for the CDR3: TGTGCCAGCAGCTTCACCCTAAATCAGCCCCAGCATTTT. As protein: CASSFTLNQPQHF. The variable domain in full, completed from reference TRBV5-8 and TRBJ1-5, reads EAGVTQSPTHLIKTRGQQATLRCSPISGHTSVYWYQQALGLGLQFLLWYDEGEERNRGNFPPRFSGRQFPNYSSELNVNALELEDSALYLCASSFTLNQPQHFGDGTRLSIL.

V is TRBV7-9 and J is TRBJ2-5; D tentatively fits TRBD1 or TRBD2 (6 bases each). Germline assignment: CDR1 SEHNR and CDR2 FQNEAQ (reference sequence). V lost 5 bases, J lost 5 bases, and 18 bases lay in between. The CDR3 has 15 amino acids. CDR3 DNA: TGTGCCAGCAGCCTGGGAGAGGGGGGCCGGGAGACCCAGTACTTC. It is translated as CASSLGEGGRETQYF.

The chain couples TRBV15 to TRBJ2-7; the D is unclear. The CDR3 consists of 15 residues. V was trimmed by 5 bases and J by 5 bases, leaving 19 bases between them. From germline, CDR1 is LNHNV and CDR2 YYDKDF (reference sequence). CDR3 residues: CATSGVPAKRDEQYF. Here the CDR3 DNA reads TGTGCCACCAGCGGCGTCCCGGCGAAACGGGACGAGCAGTACTTC.

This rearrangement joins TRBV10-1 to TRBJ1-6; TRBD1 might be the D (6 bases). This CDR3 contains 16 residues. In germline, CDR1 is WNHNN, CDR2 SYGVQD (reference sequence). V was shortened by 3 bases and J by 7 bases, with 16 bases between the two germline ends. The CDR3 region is CASSEILGRGNSPLHF. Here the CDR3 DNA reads TGCGCCAGCAGTGAAATCCTTGGCAGGGGAAATTCACCCCTCCACTTT.

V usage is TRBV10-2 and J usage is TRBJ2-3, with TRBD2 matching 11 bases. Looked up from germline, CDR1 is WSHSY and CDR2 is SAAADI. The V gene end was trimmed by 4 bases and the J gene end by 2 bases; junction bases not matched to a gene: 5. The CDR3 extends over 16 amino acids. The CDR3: CASSGRLAGLTDTQYF. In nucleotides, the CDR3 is TGCGCCAGCAGTGGGAGACTAGCGGGGCTCACAGATACGCAGTATTTT.

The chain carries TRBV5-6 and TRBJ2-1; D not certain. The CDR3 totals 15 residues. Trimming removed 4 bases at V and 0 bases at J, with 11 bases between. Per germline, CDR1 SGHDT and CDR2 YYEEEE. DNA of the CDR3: TGTGCCAGCAGCCCAGATGTAAGCTCCTACAATGAGCAGTTCTTC. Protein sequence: CASSPDVSSYNEQFF.

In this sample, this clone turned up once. Here the CDR3 reads CASSQLAVSTDTQYF. The CDR3 DNA is TGTGCCAGCAGCCAGTTAGCGGTGAGCACAGATACGCAGTATTTT. The chain combines TRBV7-2 with TRBJ2-3; possibly TRBD2 for D (6 bases). CDR1 and CDR2 (germline): SGHTA, FQGNSA. This CDR3 has 15 amino acids. V shed 5 bases and J shed 0 bases, with 12 bases lying between them.

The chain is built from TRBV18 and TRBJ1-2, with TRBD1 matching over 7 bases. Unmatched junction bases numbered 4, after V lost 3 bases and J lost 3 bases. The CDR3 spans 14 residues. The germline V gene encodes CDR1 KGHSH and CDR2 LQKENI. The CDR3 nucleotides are TGTGCCAGCTCACCCGACAGGGATCACTATGGCTACACCTTC. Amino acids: CASSPDRDHYGYTF.

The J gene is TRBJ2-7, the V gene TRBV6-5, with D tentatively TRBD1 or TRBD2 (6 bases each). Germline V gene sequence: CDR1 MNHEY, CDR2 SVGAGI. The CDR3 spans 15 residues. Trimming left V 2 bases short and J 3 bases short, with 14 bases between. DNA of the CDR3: TGTGCCAGCAGTTACGATCCGGGGGCGAACTACGAGCAGTACTTC. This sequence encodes CASSYDPGANYEQYF.

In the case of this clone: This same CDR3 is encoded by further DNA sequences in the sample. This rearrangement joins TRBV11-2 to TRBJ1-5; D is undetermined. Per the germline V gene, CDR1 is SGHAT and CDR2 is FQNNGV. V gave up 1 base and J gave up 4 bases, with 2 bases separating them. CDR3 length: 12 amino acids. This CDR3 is CASSLGNQPQHF. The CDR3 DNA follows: TGTGCCAGCAGCTTAGGTAATCAGCCCCAGCATTTT.

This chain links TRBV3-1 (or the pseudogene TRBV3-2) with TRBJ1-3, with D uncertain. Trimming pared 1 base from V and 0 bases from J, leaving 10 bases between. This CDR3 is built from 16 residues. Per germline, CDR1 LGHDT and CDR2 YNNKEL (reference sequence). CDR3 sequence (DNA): TGTGCCAGCAGCCAAGTATACAGACACTCTGGAAACACCATATATTTT. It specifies CASSQVYRHSGNTIYF.